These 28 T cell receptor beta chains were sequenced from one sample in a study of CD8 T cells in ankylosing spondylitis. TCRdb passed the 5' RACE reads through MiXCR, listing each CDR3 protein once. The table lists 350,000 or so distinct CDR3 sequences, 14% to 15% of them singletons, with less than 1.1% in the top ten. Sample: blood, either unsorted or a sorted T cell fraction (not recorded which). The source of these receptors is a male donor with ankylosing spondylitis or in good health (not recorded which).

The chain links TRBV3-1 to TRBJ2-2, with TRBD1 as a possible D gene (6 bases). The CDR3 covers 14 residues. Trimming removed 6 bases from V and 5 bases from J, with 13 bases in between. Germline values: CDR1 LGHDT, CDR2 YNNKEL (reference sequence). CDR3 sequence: CASSLTGYTGELFF. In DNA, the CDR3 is TGTGCCAGCAGTTTAACAGGGTATACCGGGGAGCTGTTTTTT.

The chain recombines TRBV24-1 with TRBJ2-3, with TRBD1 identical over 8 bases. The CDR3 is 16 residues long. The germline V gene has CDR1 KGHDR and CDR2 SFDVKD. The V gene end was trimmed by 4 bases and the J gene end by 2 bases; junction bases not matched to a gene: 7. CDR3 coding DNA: TGTGCCACCAGTGACACTGGACAGGGTAACACAGATACGCAGTATTTT. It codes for CATSDTGQGNTDTQYF.

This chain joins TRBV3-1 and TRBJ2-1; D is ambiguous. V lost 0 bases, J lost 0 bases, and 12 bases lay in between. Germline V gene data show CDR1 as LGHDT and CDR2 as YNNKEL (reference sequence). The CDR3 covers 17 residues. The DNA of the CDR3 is TGTGCCAGCAGCCAAGAAGCTAGGTCTAGCTCCTACAATGAGCAGTTCTTC. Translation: CASSQEARSSSYNEQFF.

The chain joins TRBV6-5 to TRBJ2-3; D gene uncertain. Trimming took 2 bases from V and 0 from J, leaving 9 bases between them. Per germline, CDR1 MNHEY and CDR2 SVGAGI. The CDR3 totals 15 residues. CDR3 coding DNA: TGTGCCAGCAGTTACGGAGCGTCGAGCACAGATACGCAGTATTTT. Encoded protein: CASSYGASSTDTQYF.

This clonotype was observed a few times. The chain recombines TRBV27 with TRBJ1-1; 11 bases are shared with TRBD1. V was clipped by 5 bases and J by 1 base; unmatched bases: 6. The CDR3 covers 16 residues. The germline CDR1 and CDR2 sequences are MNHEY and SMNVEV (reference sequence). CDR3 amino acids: CASSGTGGFTNTEAFF. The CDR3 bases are TGTGCCAGCAGTGGGACAGGGGGTTTCACGAACACTGAAGCTTTCTTT.

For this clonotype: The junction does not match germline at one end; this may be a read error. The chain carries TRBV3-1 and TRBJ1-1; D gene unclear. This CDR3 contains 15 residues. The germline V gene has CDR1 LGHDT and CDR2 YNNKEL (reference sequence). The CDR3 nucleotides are TGTGCCAGAAGCCAAAGAGGCGGGTCGAACACTGAAGCTTTCTTT. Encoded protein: CARSQRGGSNTEAFF.

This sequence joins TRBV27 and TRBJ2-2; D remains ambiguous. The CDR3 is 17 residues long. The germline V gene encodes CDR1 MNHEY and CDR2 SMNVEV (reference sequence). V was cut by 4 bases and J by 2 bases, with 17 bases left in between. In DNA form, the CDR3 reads TGTGCCAGCAGTTATGGCCGAGGCGCCTCCAACACCGGGGAGCTGTTTTTT. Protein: CASSYGRGASNTGELFF.

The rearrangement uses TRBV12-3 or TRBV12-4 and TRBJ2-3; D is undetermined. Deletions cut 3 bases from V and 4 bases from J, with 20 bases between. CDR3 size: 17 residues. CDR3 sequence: CASSFNPGPSSPDTQYF. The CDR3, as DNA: TGTGCCAGCAGTTTCAACCCCGGACCCTCTTCTCCAGATACGCAGTATTTT.

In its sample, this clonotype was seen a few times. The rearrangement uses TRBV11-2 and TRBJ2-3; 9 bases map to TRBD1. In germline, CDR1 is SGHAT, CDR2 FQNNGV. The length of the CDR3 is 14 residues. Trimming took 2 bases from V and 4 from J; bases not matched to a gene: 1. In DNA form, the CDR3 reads TGTGCCAGCAGCTTAAACAGGGGGCCAGATACGCAGTATTTT. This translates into CASSLNRGPDTQYF. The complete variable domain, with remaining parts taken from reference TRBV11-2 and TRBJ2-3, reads EAGVAQSPRYKIIEKRQSVAFWCNPISGHATLYWYQQILGQGPKLLIQFQNNGVVDDSQLPKDRFSAERLKGVDSTLKIQPAKLEDSAVYLCASSLNRGPDTQYFGPGTRLTVL.

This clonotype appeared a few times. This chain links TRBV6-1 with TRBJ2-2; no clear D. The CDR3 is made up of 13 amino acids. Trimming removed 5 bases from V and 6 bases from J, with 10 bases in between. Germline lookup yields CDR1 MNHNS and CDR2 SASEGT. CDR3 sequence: CASSPNSAGELFF. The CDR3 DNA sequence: TGTGCCAGCAGTCCAAACTCCGCCGGGGAGCTGTTTTTT.

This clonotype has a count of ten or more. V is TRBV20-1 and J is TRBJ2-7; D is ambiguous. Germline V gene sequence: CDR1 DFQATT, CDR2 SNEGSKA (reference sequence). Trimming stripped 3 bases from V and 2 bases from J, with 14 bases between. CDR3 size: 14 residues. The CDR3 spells CSARRSLGAYEQYF. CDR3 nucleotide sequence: TGCAGTGCTAGGCGCTCCCTTGGGGCCTACGAGCAGTACTTC.

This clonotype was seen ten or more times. The CDR3 loop reads CASIPAGGQGKPQHF. The CDR3, as DNA: TGTGCCAGCATTCCCGCCGGGGGACAGGGAAAGCCCCAGCATTTT. The gene calls are TRBV27 and TRBJ1-5; TRBD1 matches at 9 bases. CDR1 is MNHEY, CDR2 SMNVEV, per germline (reference sequence). The CDR3 sequence is 15 residues long. Unmatched junction bases numbered 12, after V lost 7 bases and J lost 8 bases.

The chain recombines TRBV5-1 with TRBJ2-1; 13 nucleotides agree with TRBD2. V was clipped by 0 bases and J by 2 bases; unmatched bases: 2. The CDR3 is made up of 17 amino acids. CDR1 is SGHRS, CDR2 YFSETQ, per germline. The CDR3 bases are TGCGCCAGCAGCTTGGTCACTAGCGGGAGGGCCTACAATGAGCAGTTCTTC. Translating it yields CASSLVTSGRAYNEQFF.

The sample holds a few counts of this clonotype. The CDR3 coding sequence is TGTGCCAGCAGCCAAGAACGGGGCAGACCTTATGAAAAACTGTTTTTT. It encodes CASSQERGRPYEKLFF. V is TRBV3-1 and J is TRBJ1-4, with D possibly being TRBD1 (5 bases). Looked up from germline, CDR1 is LGHDT and CDR2 is YNNKEL (reference sequence). V lost 0 bases and J 6 bases, leaving 14 bases between the germline ends. CDR3 length: 16 residues.

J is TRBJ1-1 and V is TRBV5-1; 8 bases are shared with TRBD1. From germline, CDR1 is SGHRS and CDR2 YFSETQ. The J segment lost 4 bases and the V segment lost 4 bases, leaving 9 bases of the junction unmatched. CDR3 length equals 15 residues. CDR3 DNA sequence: TGCGCCAGCAGCCGGGATACAGGGGGGGTCACTGAAGCTTTCTTT. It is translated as CASSRDTGGVTEAFF.

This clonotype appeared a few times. The CDR3 is CATSDFPGTDIYGYTF. In DNA form, the CDR3 reads TGTGCCACCAGTGATTTCCCTGGGACGGATATCTATGGCTACACCTTC. The chain recombines TRBV24-1 with TRBJ1-2, with D perhaps matching TRBD1 (5 bases). CDR1 and CDR2 (germline): KGHDR, SFDVKD. The CDR3 length is 16 residues. Trimming took off 1 base at V and 4 bases at J, with 15 bases between the two ends.

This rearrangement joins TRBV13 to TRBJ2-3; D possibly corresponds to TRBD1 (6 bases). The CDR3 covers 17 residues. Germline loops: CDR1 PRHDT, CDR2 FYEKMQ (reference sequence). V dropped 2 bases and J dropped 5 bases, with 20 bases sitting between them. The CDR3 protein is CASSLRVWPQTGDTQYF. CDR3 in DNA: TGTGCCAGCAGCTTACGTGTTTGGCCACAGACAGGAGATACGCAGTATTTT.

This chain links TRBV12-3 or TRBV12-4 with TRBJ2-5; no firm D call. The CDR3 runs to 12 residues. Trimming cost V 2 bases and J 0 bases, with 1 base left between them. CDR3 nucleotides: TGTGCCAGCAGTTTAAACCAAGAGACCCAGTACTTC. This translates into CASSLNQETQYF.

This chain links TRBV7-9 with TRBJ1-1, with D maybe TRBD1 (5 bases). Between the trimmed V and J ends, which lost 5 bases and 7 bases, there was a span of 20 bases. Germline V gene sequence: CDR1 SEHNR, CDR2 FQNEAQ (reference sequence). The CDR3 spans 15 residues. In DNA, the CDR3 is TGTGCCAGCAGCAGGACATCCCGGGAGCCCCTTGAAGCTTTCTTT. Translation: CASSRTSREPLEAFF.

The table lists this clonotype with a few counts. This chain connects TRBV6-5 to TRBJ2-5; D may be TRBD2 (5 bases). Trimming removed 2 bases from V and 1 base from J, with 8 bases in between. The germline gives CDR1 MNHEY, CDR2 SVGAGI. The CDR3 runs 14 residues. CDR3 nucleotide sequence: TGTGCCAGCAGTTACCCCGGACTCCAAGAGACCCAGTACTTC. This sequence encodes CASSYPGLQETQYF.

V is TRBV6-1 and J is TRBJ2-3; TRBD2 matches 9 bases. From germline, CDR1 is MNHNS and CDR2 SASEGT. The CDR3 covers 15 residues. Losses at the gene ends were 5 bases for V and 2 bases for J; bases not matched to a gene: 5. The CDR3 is CASSPSGDPTDTQYF. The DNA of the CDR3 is TGTGCCAGCAGTCCTAGCGGGGACCCCACAGATACGCAGTATTTT.

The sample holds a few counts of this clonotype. The CDR3 region is CASSPVTGRGLETQYF. CDR3 nucleotides: TGTGCCAGCAGCCCCGTGACAGGGAGAGGCTTGGAGACCCAGTACTTC. This chain joins TRBV6-1 and TRBJ2-5, with TRBD1 identical over 7 bases. Germline loops: CDR1 MNHNS, CDR2 SASEGT. Germline trimming cut 6 bases from V and 5 bases from J; bases unmatched to any gene: 15. This CDR3 is 16 amino acids long.

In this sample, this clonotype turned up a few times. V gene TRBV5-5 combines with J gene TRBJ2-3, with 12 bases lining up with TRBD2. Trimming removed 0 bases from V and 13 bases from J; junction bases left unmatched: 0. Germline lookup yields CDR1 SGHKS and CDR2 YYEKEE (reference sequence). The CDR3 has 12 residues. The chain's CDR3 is CASSLGLAGEYF. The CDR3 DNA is TGTGCCAGCAGCTTGGGACTAGCGGGGGAGTATTTT. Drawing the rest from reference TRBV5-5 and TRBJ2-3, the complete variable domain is DAGVTQSPTHLIKTRGQQVTLRCSPISGHKSVSWYQQVLGQGPQFIFQYYEKEERGRGNFPDRFSARQFPNYSSELNVNALLLGDSALYLCASSLGLAGEYFGPGTRLTVL.

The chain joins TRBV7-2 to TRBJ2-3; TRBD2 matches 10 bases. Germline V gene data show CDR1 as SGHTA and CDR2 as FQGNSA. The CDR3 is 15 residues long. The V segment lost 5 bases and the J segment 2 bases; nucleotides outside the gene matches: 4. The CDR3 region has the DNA TGTGCCAGCAGCATACTAGCGGGACCCACAGATACGCAGTATTTT. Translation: CASSILAGPTDTQYF.

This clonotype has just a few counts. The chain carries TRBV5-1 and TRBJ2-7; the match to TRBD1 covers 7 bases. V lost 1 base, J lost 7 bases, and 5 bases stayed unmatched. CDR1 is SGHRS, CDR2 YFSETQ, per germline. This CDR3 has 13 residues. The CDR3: CASSLWQGEEQYF. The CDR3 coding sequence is TGCGCCAGCAGCTTGTGGCAGGGGGAGGAGCAGTACTTC.

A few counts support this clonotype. CDR3 loop: CSATQTSGSYEQYF. As DNA, the CDR3 is TGCAGTGCTACTCAGACTAGCGGGAGCTACGAGCAGTACTTC. The chain is built from TRBV20-1 and TRBJ2-7, with TRBD2 matching 12 bases. Germline-derived CDR1 and CDR2 are DFQATT and SNEGSKA (reference sequence). V shed 4 bases, J shed 3 bases, and the junction held 4 bases outside the gene matches. The CDR3 runs 14 residues.

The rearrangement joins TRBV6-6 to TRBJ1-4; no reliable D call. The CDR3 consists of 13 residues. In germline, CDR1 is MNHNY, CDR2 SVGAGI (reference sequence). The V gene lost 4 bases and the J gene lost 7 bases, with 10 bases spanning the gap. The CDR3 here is CASSSAPAEKLFF. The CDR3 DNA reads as TGTGCCAGCAGTTCCGCCCCGGCTGAAAAACTGTTTTTT.

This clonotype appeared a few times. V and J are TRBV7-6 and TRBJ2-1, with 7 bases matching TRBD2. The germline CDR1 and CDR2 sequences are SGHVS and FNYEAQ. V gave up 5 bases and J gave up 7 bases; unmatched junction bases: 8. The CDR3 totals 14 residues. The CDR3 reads CASSPGNSGNEQFF. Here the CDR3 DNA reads TGTGCCAGCAGCCCCGGGAATAGCGGGAATGAGCAGTTCTTC.